Detailed here is one T cell receptor (beta chain). The data stem from a study of T cell clones after liver transplantation. Sequencing used immunoSEQ multiplex PCR; TCRdb keeps in-frame clones, though not all of them. The table shows under 130,000 clones, with around 84% occurring only once. Germline CDR1 LNHDA, CDR2 SQIVND (reference sequence). Trimming left V 7 bases short and J 3 bases short, with 14 bases between. The CDR3 is made up of 14 amino acids. The rearrangement links TRBV19 to TRBJ2-3; D possibly uses TRBD1 or TRBD2 (5 bases each). The source material was CD4+ T cells from blood, sampled approximately 4 years after liver transplant. This clonotype was sampled from a human patient who received a liver transplant. Some T cells may originate from the graft donor. CDR3 sequence reads: CASTGTGRTDTQYF. The CDR3 DNA reads as TGTGCCAGTACAGGGACCGGTAGAACAGATACGCAGTATTTT. Full variable domain (missing parts from reference TRBV19 and TRBJ2-3): DGGITQSPKYLFRKEGQNVTLSCEQNLNHDAMYWYRQDPGQGLRLIYYSQIVNDFQKGDIAEGYSVSREKKESFPLTVTSAQKNPTAFYLCASTGTGRTDTQYFGPGTRLTVL.